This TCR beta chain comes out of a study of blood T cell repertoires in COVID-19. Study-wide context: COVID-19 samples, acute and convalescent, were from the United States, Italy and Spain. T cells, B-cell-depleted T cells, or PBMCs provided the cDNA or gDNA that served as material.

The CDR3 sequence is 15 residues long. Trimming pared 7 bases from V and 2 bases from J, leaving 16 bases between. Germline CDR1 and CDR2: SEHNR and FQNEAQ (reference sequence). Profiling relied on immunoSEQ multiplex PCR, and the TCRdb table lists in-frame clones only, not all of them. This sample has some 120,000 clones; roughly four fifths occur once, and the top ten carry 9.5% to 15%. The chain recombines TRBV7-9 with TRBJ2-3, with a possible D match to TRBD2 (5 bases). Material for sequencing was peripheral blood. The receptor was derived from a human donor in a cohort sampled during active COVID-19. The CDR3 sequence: CASNEPMRDTDTQYF. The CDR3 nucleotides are TGTGCCAGCAACGAGCCTATGAGGGACACAGATACGCAGTATTTT.